A single sample is the source of the 8 T cell receptor beta chains below, sequenced in a study of a mutant IDH1 vaccine in newly diagnosed glioma. These receptors lack a known antigen. As for time point: week 5, during vaccination. Alongside topical imiquimod, each dose of vaccine comprised 300 ug of mutant IDH1 20-mer peptide. This table comes from immunoSEQ multiplex PCR, and its TCRdb copy is limited to in-frame clones, with some not included. The table records tens of thousands of clones, approximately 78% of them present only once. Material: PBMCs, obtained from a glioma patient whose treatment included an IDH1 peptide vaccine. The origin of the receptors is a woman in her thirties or forties with glioma.

The chain couples TRBV5-4 to TRBJ2-1, with 10 bases identical to TRBD2. The CDR3 loop spans 15 amino acids. Germline V gene data show CDR1 as SGHNT and CDR2 as YYREEE (reference sequence). V lost 0 bases and J lost 9; bases outside the gene matches: 6. Here the CDR3 DNA reads TGTGCCAGCAGCTTGGGAGCGGGGGGGCCTCGTGAGCAGTTCTTC. As protein: CASSLGAGGPREQFF.

V is TRBV10-2 and J is TRBJ2-7; 8 bases align to TRBD2. The CDR3 sequence is 14 residues long. The germline CDR1 and CDR2 sequences are WSHSY and SAAADI. The ends lost 6 bases at V and 6 bases at J; junction bases unmatched: 10. In DNA form, the CDR3 reads TGCGCCAGCAGCGCCGGACTAGCTCCCGGCGAGCAGTACTTC. This encodes CASSAGLAPGEQYF.

The chain carries TRBV2 and TRBJ2-5; weak D call: TRBD2 (5 bases). Germline V gene sequence: CDR1 SNHLY, CDR2 FYNNEI. The germline V and J ends were trimmed by 4 bases and 5 bases, with 11 bases remaining between them. The CDR3 is 13 amino acids. The CDR3 region has the DNA TGTGCCAGCAGTGGAGGGCTAGCCGAGACCCAGTACTTC. Residues: CASSGGLAETQYF.

The chain joins TRBV27 to TRBJ1-1, with D uncertain. CDR1 and CDR2 (germline): MNHEY, SMNVEV (reference sequence). The CDR3 is 16 amino acids. Trimming shortened V by 4 bases and J by 3 bases, and 18 bases separated the two germline ends. In DNA, the CDR3 is TGTGCCAGCAGTTCCCGCGTCCCCCCAAGGGACACTGAAGCTTTCTTT. The encoded protein is CASSSRVPPRDTEAFF.

This chain joins TRBV15 and TRBJ2-5; D is unresolved. The length of the CDR3 is 15 residues. Germline V gene data show CDR1 as LNHNV and CDR2 as YYDKDF (reference sequence). Trimming shortened V by 5 bases and J by 4 bases, and 17 bases separated the two germline ends. This CDR3 reads CATSPRRRLGETQYF. The CDR3 DNA reads TGTGCCACCAGCCCTAGGCGAAGGTTGGGAGAGACCCAGTACTTC.

In this sample, this clone turned up a few times. The gene calls are TRBV5-4 and TRBJ1-2, with 8 bases fitting TRBD1. CDR3 size: 14 residues. Trimming removed 3 bases from V and 2 bases from J; junction bases left unmatched: 3. From germline, CDR1 is SGHNT and CDR2 YYREEE (reference sequence). The CDR3: CASSSRTGNYGYTF. CDR3 in DNA: TGTGCCAGCAGCTCCCGGACAGGGAACTATGGCTACACCTTC. The variable domain in full, completed from reference TRBV5-4 and TRBJ1-2, reads ETGVTQSPTHLIKTRGQQVTLRCSSQSGHNTVSWYQQALGQGPQFIFQYYREEENGRGNFPPRFSGLQFPNYSSELNVNALELDDSALYLCASSSRTGNYGYTFGSGTRLTVV.

The V call is TRBV6-6, the J call TRBJ2-5; 7 nucleotides align to TRBD1. This CDR3 has 13 amino acids. The germline V gene encodes CDR1 MNHNY and CDR2 SVGAGI (reference sequence). The ends lost 6 bases at V and 5 bases at J; junction bases unmatched: 6. This CDR3 is CASRPTGEETQYF. The CDR3 DNA sequence: TGTGCCAGCAGACCCACAGGGGAGGAGACCCAGTACTTC.

This clone is a singleton in its sample. The V and J genes are TRBV7-8 and TRBJ1-2; 8 bases are a match to TRBD1. This CDR3 is built from 15 residues. In germline, CDR1 is SGHVS, CDR2 FQNEAQ. Unmatched junction bases numbered 7, after V lost 3 bases and J lost 4 bases. CDR3 in amino acids: CASSFPGGAGYGYTF. The CDR3 nucleotides read TGTGCCAGCAGCTTTCCAGGGGGCGCGGGCTATGGCTACACCTTC.